This is a list of T cell receptor beta chains from one sample in a study of blood T cell repertoires in COVID-19. Clones were sequenced by immunoSEQ multiplex PCR, and TCRdb holds only the in-frame ones, with some missing. In the table there are fewer than 350,000 clones, 86% of which are singletons. Sequencing used peripheral blood. These receptors all stem from a woman aged 25 to 39 who had recovered from COVID-19. Both conserved end residues are trimmed from each CDR3. Each record gives: J gene, V gene, CDR3 protein.

j_gene: TRBJ1-1; v_gene: TRBV7-9; CDR3aa: ASSLGPRRSRDTEAF
j_gene: TRBJ1-2; v_gene: TRBV5-6; CDR3aa: ASSFGTGVGYT
j_gene: TRBJ2-7; v_gene: TRBV2; CDR3aa: ASSGLAYEQY
j_gene: TRBJ2-1; v_gene: TRBV27; CDR3aa: ASSLSLSSYNEQF
j_gene: TRBJ2-2; v_gene: TRBV3-1/TRBV3-2; CDR3aa: ASSQGRQGFTGELF
j_gene: TRBJ2-5; v_gene: TRBV11-2; CDR3aa: ASSLDLGGRETQY
j_gene: TRBJ2-3; v_gene: TRBV19; CDR3aa: ASSPPGTDTQY
j_gene: TRBJ1-1; v_gene: TRBV19; CDR3aa: ASSRGFTEAF
j_gene: TRBJ1-2; v_gene: TRBV3-1/TRBV3-2; CDR3aa: ASSPVGVGSNYGYT
j_gene: TRBJ1-4; v_gene: TRBV5-1; CDR3aa: ASSLLQPNEKLF
j_gene: TRBJ2-7; v_gene: TRBV20-1; CDR3aa: SASETSGVYEQY
j_gene: TRBJ1-4; v_gene: TRBV19; CDR3aa: ASSSPGSPNVF
j_gene: TRBJ1-2; v_gene: TRBV19; CDR3aa: ASSIGRADYGYT
j_gene: TRBJ2-6; v_gene: TRBV5-1; CDR3aa: ASSLSTVSGANVLT
j_gene: TRBJ2-6; v_gene: TRBV10-1; CDR3aa: ASTTLDRVEANVLT
j_gene: TRBJ1-1; v_gene: TRBV19; CDR3aa: ASLLNTEAF
j_gene: TRBJ2-7; v_gene: TRBV6-1; CDR3aa: ASSERTGGSYEQY
j_gene: TRBJ2-5; v_gene: TRBV5-1; CDR3aa: ASSFSPGGLETQY
j_gene: TRBJ2-5; v_gene: TRBV6-2/TRBV6-3; CDR3aa: ASSYEIGTSGIGKTQY
j_gene: TRBJ1-5; v_gene: TRBV28; CDR3aa: ASSIRTGVQPQH
j_gene: TRBJ2-3; v_gene: TRBV5-5; CDR3aa: ASSSGLAGGPRDTQY
j_gene: TRBJ2-7; v_gene: TRBV19; CDR3aa: ASSPSRQGDYEQY
j_gene: TRBJ1-2; v_gene: TRBV28; CDR3aa: ASSRDTITNYGYT
j_gene: TRBJ2-3; v_gene: TRBV7-8; CDR3aa: ASSSGYGQATDTQY
j_gene: TRBJ1-4; v_gene: TRBV21-1; CDR3aa: ASSKGVEGELF
j_gene: TRBJ1-2; v_gene: TRBV6-5; CDR3aa: ASSQTESLYGYT
j_gene: TRBJ1-2; v_gene: TRBV5-4; CDR3aa: ASSQVEGRGYT
j_gene: TRBJ1-1; v_gene: TRBV27; CDR3aa: ASSWGGAGTEAF
j_gene: TRBJ2-7; v_gene: TRBV7-9; CDR3aa: ASRQSSYEQY
j_gene: TRBJ2-7; v_gene: TRBV4-2; CDR3aa: ASSQELSYEQY
j_gene: TRBJ2-3; v_gene: TRBV19; CDR3aa: ASSPQARTDTQY
j_gene: TRBJ1-1; v_gene: TRBV10-2; CDR3aa: ASSGSGTEAF
j_gene: TRBJ1-1; v_gene: TRBV28; CDR3aa: ASSRGGAAF
j_gene: TRBJ1-2; v_gene: TRBV27; CDR3aa: ASSSNSRYT
j_gene: TRBJ2-1; v_gene: TRBV11-2; CDR3aa: ASSTGGTFNEQF
j_gene: TRBJ2-2; v_gene: TRBV6-5; CDR3aa: ATSYTGELF
j_gene: TRBJ2-3; v_gene: TRBV29-1; CDR3aa: SVEPRTDTQY
j_gene: TRBJ1-4; v_gene: TRBV18; CDR3aa: ASSNPTTNEKLF
j_gene: TRBJ2-7; v_gene: TRBV6-5; CDR3aa: ASATRESMY
j_gene: TRBJ1-6; v_gene: TRBV27; CDR3aa: ASSPRQDSPLH
j_gene: TRBJ2-5; v_gene: TRBV5-5; CDR3aa: ASSSLSQETQY
j_gene: TRBJ2-1; v_gene: TRBV7-3; CDR3aa: ASSSMGAGEQF
j_gene: TRBJ2-3; v_gene: TRBV24-1; CDR3aa: ATSDPGQGGFTDTQY
j_gene: TRBJ1-2; v_gene: TRBV2; CDR3aa: ASSDGTEYYGYT
j_gene: TRBJ2-2; v_gene: TRBV11-2; CDR3aa: ASSLDRYRGGTGELF
j_gene: TRBJ1-1; v_gene: TRBV6-5; CDR3aa: ASRRDMNTEAF
j_gene: TRBJ2-4; v_gene: TRBV2; CDR3aa: ASSEGTGVILVKNIQY
j_gene: TRBJ2-3; v_gene: TRBV7-9; CDR3aa: ASSLLSEGGLDTQY
j_gene: TRBJ1-4; v_gene: TRBV2; CDR3aa: ASSEDRGNEKLF
j_gene: TRBJ1-6; v_gene: TRBV28; CDR3aa: ASSLPGQGNSPLH
j_gene: TRBJ2-5; v_gene: TRBV5-5; CDR3aa: ASSLGQGRETQY
j_gene: TRBJ2-1; v_gene: TRBV3-1/TRBV3-2; CDR3aa: ASSQARLAGADEQF